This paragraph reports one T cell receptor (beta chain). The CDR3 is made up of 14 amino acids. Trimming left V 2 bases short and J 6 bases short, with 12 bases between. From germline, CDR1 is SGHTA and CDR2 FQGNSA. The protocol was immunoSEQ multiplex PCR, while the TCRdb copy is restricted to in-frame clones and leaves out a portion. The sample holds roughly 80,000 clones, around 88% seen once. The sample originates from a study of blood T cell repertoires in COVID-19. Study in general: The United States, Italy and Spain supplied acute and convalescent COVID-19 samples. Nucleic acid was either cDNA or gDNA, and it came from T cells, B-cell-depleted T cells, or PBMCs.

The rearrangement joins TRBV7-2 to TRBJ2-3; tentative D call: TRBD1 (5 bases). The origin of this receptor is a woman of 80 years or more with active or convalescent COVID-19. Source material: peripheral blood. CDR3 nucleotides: TGTGCCAGCAGCTTAAGCAGGGCCGCGGATACGCAGTATTTT. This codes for CASSLSRAADTQYF.